The rows below give T cell receptor beta chains drawn from one sample of a study of cytotoxic CD8 clonotypes in ibrutinib-treated CLL. The repertoire was sequenced with immunoSEQ multiplex PCR; TCRdb's copy has only in-frame clones and lacks some. This table holds 20,000 to 30,000 clones, over 55% found once. Here the sequenced sample was PBMCs, taken after 12 months of ibrutinib treatment. Every receptor here comes from a human donor with chronic lymphocytic leukemia. CDR3s include the opening cysteine and the closing phenylalanine or tryptophan. A D gene is named only where the DNA matches it firmly. Size values are once, few and many counts, or a class for expanded clones, and some rows have none.

v_call	j_call	d_call	clone_size	cdr3_nt	cdr3_aa
TRBV5-4	TRBJ2-7	-	-	TGTGCCAGCAGCTTGGTAGGGGGGGCGGTACACGAGCAGTACTTC	CASSLVGGAVHEQYF
TRBV18	TRBJ1-1	-	-	TGTGCCAGCTCATCAGCGCAGCGGAACACTGAAGCTTTCTTT	CASSSAQRNTEAFF
TRBV15	TRBJ2-6	-	-	TGTGCCACCAGCAGAGATCTTGGCAGCTCTGGGGCCAACGTCCTGACTTTC	CATSRDLGSSGANVLTF
TRBV7-6	TRBJ2-3	TRBD2	-	TGTGCCAGCAGCCCCGTAGCGGGGGGGACCACAGATACGCAGTATTTT	CASSPVAGGTTDTQYF
TRBV30	TRBJ2-7	-	few	TGTGCCTGGAGTTTTAGCTCGCTTGAGCAGTACTTC	CAWSFSSLEQYF
TRBV21-1	TRBJ1-5	-	-	TGTGCCAGCAGCCCCCCGACCGGGACGGTGAATCAGCCCCAGCATTTT	CASSPPTGTVNQPQHF
TRBV5-1	TRBJ2-7	-	-	TGCGCCAGCAGGGAGGGACCTACAAACGAGCAGTACTTC	CASREGPTNEQYF
TRBV18	TRBJ2-7	TRBD1	-	TGTGCCAGCTCCGGGGAAGGGGGCAACGAGCAGTACTTC	CASSGEGGNEQYF
TRBV28	TRBJ1-2	TRBD1	once	TGTGCCAGCAGTCCGGGACAGGGGGCTGGTGGCTACACCTTC	CASSPGQGAGGYTF
TRBV19	TRBJ2-2	-	few	TGTGCCAGTAGTATCTTGGGGGCGGGTCAAGACACCGGGGAGCTGTTTTTT	CASSILGAGQDTGELFF
TRBV27	TRBJ2-7	TRBD1	-	TGTGCCAGCAGTCCGACCGGGACAGCATCCTACGAGCAGTACTTC	CASSPTGTASYEQYF
TRBV19	TRBJ1-4	-	-	TGTGCCAGTAGTATTCGGCAGGGTAATGAAAAACTGTTTTTT	CASSIRQGNEKLFF
TRBV23-1	TRBJ1-2	-	few	TGCGCCAGCGGTACCACCGGGACCCAATCCGGCTACACCTTC	CASGTTGTQSGYTF
TRBV7-9	TRBJ2-1	-	-	TGTGCCAGCAGCCCGATGGGTAATGAGCAGTTCTTC	CASSPMGNEQFF
TRBV5-4	TRBJ2-7	-	-	TGTGCCAGCAGCTCCCCACGGTCGGATCTGCGCGAGCAGTACTTC	CASSSPRSDLREQYF
TRBV28	TRBJ1-2	-	-	TGTGCCAGCAGGGCCAGCACAGCTATCTCTGGCTACACCTTC	CASRASTAISGYTF
TRBV7-9	TRBJ1-5	TRBD1	few	TGTGCCAGCAGCCTTACAGGGGGCAATCAGCCCCAGCATTTT	CASSLTGGNQPQHF
TRBV11-2	TRBJ2-2	-	-	TGTGCCAGCAGTTACGATTCGGAAGGGACCGGGGAGCTGTTTTTT	CASSYDSEGTGELFF
TRBV13	TRBJ2-2	-	-	TGTGCCAGCAGCTTACGGCGATCGAACACCGGGGAGCTGTTTTTT	CASSLRRSNTGELFF
TRBV11-3	TRBJ2-4	-	-	TGTGCCAGCAGCGCTTCTGAGAAAAACATTCAGTACTTC	CASSASEKNIQYF
TRBV28	TRBJ1-1	TRBD1	medium-sized	TGTGCCAGCAGTACAACACGAAAACAGGGGGCATACACTGAAGCTTTCTTT	CASSTTRKQGAYTEAFF
TRBV5-1	TRBJ1-5	-	-	TGCGCCAGCAGGCGGGACAGCAATCAGCCCCAGCATTTT	CASRRDSNQPQHF
TRBV18	TRBJ2-2	TRBD1	few	TGTGCCAGCTCACAGGACAGGGCGAACGGGGAGCTGTTTTTT	CASSQDRANGELFF
TRBV7-2	TRBJ2-1	-	few	TGTGCCAGCAGCTCTCGAGGCGGGGACGAGCAGTTCTTC	CASSSRGGDEQFF
TRBV11-2	TRBJ2-1	-	once	TGTGCCAGCAGCTCTGCGGGAAACCGGAATGAGCAGTTCTTC	CASSSAGNRNEQFF
TRBV5-1	TRBJ1-1	-	-	TGCGCCAGCAGCTTTCACAGAGGGAGCACTGAAGCTTTCTTT	CASSFHRGSTEAFF
TRBV7-2	TRBJ2-7	TRBD1	-	TGTGCCAGCAGCACCCCCGGGACAGGTTACGAGCAGTACTTC	CASSTPGTGYEQYF